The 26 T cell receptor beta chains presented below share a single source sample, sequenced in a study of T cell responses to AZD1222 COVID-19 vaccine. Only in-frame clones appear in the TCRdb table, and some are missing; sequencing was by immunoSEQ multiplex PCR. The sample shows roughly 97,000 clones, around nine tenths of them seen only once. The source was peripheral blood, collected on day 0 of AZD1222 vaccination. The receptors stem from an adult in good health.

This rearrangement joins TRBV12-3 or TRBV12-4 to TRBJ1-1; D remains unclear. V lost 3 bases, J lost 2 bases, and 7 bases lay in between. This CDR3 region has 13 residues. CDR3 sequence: CASSFNGNTEAFF. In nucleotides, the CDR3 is TGTGCCAGCAGTTTTAATGGAAACACTGAAGCTTTCTTT.

The CDR3 DNA reads as TGTGCCAGCAGCTCGACAGGGGGAGACTCCTATAATTCACCCCTCCACTTT. Encoded protein: CASSSTGGDSYNSPLHF. V and J are TRBV7-3 and TRBJ1-6; the match to TRBD1 covers 9 bases. The CDR3 sequence is 17 residues long. Per germline, CDR1 SGHTA and CDR2 FQGTGA. V lost 4 bases to trimming and J lost 0 bases; unmatched junction nucleotides: 4.

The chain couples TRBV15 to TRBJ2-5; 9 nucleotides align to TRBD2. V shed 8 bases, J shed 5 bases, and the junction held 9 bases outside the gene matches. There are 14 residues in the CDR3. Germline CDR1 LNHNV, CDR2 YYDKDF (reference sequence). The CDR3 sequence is CATVAGGTQETQYF. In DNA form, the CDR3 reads TGTGCCACCGTTGCGGGGGGGACGCAGGAGACCCAGTACTTC.

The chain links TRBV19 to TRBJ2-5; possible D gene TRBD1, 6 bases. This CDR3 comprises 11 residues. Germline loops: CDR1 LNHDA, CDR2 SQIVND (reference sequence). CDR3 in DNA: TGTGCTACAGTAGGGGGAGAGACCCAGTACTTC. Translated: CATVGGETQYF.

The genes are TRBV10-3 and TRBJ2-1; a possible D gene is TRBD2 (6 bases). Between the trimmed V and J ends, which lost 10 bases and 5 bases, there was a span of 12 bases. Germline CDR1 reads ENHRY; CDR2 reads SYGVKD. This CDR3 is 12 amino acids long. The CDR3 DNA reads TGTGCCACCACCGGGGGAGACAATGAGCAGTTCTTC. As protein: CATTGGDNEQFF.

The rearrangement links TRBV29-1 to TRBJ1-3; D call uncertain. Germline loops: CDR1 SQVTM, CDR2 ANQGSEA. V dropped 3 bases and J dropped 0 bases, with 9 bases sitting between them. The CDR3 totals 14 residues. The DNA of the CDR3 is TGCAGCGTTGACGGGGATTTCTCTGGAAACACCATATATTTT. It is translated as CSVDGDFSGNTIYF. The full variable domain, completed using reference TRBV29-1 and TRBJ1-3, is SAVISQKPSRDICQRGTSLTIQCQVDSQVTMMFWYRQQPGQSLTLIATANQGSEATYESGFVIDKFPISRPNLTFSTLTVSNMSPEDSSIYLCSVDGDFSGNTIYFGEGSWLTVV.

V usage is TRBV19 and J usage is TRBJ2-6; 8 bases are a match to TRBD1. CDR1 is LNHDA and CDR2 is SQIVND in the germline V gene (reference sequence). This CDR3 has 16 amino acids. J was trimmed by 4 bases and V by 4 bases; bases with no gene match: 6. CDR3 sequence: CASSRTGISGANVLTF. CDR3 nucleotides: TGTGCCAGTAGTAGGACAGGGATATCAGGGGCCAACGTCCTGACTTTC.

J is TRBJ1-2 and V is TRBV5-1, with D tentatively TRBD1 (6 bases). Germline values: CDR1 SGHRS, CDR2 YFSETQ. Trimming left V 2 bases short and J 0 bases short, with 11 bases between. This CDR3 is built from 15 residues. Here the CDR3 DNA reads TGCGCCAGCAGCTTATACCGGGACACTAACTATGGCTACACCTTC. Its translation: CASSLYRDTNYGYTF.

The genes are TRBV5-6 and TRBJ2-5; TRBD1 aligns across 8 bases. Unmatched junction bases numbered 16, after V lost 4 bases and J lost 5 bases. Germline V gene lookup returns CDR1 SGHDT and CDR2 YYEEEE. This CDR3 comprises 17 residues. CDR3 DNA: TGTGCCAGCAGCATTTACCTACGACAGGGGCGGCGGGAGACCCAGTACTTC. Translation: CASSIYLRQGRRETQYF. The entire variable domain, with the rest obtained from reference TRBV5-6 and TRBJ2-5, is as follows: DAGVTQSPTHLIKTRGQQVTLRCSPKSGHDTVSWYQQALGQGPQFIFQYYEEEERQRGNFPDRFSGHQFPNYSSELNVNALLLGDSALYLCASSIYLRQGRRETQYFGPGTRLLVL.

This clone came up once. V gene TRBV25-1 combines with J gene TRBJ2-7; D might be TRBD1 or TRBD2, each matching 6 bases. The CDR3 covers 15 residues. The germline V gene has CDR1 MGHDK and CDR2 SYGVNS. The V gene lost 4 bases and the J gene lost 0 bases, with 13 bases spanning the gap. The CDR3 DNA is TGTGCCAGCAGTGCCAAGGGGGGCAACTCCTACGAGCAGTACTTC. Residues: CASSAKGGNSYEQYF.

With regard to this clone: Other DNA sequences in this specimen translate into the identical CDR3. CDR3 protein: CASSLDGTGAYEQYF. The CDR3 nucleotides are TGTGCCAGCAGCTTAGATGGGACAGGAGCCTACGAGCAGTACTTC. V usage is TRBV7-9 and J usage is TRBJ2-7; 8 nucleotides align to TRBD1. The length of the CDR3 is 15 residues. Trimming at V came to 1 base and at J to 2 bases, leaving 4 bases not matched to a gene. Germline V gives CDR1 SEHNR, CDR2 FQNEAQ (reference sequence).

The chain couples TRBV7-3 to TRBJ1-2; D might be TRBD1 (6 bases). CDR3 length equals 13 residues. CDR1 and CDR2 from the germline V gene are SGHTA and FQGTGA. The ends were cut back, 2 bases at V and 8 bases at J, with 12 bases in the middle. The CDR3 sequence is CASSLGQGRGYTF. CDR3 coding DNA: TGTGCCAGCAGCTTAGGGCAGGGGCGCGGCTACACCTTC.

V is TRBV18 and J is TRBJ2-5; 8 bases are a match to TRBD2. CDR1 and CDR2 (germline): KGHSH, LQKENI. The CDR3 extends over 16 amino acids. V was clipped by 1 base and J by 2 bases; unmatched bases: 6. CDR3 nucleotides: TGTGCCAGCTCACCACGGTACGGGACTAGTCAAGAGACCCAGTACTTC. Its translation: CASSPRYGTSQETQYF.

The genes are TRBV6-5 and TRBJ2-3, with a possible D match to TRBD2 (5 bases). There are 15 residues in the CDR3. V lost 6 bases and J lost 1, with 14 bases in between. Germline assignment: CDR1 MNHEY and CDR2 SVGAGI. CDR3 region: CASRKQTMRTDTQYF. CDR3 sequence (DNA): TGTGCCAGCAGAAAACAGACTATGCGCACAGATACGCAGTATTTT.

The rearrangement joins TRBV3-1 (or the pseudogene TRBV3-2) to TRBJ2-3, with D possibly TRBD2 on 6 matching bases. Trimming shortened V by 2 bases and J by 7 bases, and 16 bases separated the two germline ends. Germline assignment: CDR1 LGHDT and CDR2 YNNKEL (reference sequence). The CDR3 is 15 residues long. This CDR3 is CASSQSPSGGNTQYF. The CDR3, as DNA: TGTGCCAGCAGCCAATCGCCTAGTGGGGGGAATACGCAGTATTTT.

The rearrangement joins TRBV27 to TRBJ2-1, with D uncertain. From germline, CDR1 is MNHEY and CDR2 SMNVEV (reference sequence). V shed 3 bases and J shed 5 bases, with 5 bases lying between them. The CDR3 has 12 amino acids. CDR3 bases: TGTGCCAGCAGTTTCCCAGACAATGAGCAGTTCTTC. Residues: CASSFPDNEQFF.

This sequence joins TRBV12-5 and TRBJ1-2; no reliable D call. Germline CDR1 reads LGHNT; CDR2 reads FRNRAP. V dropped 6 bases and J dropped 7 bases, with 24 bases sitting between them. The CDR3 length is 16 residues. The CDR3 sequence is CASGSPGRSPRGGYTF. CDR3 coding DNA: TGTGCTAGTGGGTCCCCGGGCAGATCGCCCCGGGGTGGCTACACCTTC.

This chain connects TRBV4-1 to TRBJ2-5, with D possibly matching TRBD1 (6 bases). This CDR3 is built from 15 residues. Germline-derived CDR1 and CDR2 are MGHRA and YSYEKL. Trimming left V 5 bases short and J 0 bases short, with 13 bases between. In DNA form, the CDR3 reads TGCGCCAGCAGCAGCACAGGGACGTACCAAGAGACCCAGTACTTC. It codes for CASSSTGTYQETQYF.

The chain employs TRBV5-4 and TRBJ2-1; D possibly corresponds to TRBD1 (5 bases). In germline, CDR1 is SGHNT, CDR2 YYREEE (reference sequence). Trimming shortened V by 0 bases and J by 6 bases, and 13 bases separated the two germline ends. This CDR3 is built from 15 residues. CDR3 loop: CASSLDGSQGNEQFF. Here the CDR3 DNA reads TGTGCCAGCAGCTTGGACGGAAGTCAGGGCAATGAGCAGTTCTTC.

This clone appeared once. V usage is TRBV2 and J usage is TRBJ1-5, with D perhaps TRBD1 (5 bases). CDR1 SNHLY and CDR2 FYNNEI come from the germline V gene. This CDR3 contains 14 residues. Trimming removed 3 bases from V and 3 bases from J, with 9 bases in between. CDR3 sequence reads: CASSDQGSNQPQHF. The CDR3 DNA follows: TGTGCCAGCAGTGACCAGGGATCCAATCAGCCCCAGCATTTT.

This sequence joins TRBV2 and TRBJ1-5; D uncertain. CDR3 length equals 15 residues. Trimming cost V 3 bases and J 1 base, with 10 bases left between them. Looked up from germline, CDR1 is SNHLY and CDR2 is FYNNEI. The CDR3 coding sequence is TGTGCCAGCAGTGACAGCCAAGGGAGCAATCAGCCCCAGCATTTT. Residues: CASSDSQGSNQPQHF. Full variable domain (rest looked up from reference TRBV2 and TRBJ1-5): EPEVTQTPSHQVTQMGQEVILRCVPISNHLYFYWYRQILGQKVEFLVSFYNNEISEKSEIFDDQFSVERPDGSNFTLKIRSTKLEDSAMYFCASSDSQGSNQPQHFGDGTRLSIL.

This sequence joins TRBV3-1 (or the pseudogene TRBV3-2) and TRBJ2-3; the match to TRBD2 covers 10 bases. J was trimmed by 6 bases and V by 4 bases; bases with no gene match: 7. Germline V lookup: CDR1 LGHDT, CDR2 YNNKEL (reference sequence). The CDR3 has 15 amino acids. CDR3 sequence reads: CASSPAGGPFDTQYF. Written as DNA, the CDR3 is TGTGCCAGCAGCCCAGCGGGGGGGCCCTTTGATACGCAGTATTTT.

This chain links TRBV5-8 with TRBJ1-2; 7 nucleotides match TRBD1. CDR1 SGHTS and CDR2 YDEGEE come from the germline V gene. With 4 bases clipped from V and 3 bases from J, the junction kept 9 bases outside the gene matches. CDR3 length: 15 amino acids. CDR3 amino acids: CASSRRDRIYYGYTF. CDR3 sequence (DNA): TGTGCCAGCAGCCGGCGGGACAGAATTTACTATGGCTACACCTTC. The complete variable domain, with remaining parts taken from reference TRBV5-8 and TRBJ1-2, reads EAGVTQSPTHLIKTRGQQATLRCSPISGHTSVYWYQQALGLGLQFLLWYDEGEERNRGNFPPRFSGRQFPNYSSELNVNALELEDSALYLCASSRRDRIYYGYTFGSGTRLTVV.

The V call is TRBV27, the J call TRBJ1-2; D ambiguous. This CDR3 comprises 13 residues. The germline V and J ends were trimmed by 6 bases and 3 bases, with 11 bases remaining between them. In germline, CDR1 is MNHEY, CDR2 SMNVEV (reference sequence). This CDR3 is CASSPLRDYGYTF. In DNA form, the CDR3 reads TGTGCCAGCAGCCCTTTAAGAGACTATGGCTACACCTTC.

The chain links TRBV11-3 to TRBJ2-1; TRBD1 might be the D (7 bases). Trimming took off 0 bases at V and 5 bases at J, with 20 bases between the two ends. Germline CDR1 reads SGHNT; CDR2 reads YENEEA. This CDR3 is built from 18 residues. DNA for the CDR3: TGTGCCAGCAGCTTAGATCAGGGGGGCAGCTTTAGGCACAATGAGCAGTTCTTC. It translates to CASSLDQGGSFRHNEQFF.

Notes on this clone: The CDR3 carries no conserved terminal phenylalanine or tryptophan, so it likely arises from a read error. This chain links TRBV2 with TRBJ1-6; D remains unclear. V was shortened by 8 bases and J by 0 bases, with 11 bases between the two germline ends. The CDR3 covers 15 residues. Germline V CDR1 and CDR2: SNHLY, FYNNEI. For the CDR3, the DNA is TGTGCCAGCCTTACTCAAAGCTCCTATAATTCACCCCTCCACCTT. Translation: CASLTQSSYNSPLHL.